The 19 T cell receptor beta chains below were found in one sample sequenced in a study of blood T cells in healthy people across ages. Through a sample-barcoded 5' primer and a J-beta primer mix, a second PCR was run for 7 to 11 cycles. TCRdb used MiXCR to reprocess the 5' RACE reads, holding one entry per CDR3 protein. Among 1.2 million to 1.5 million distinct CDR3 sequences listed, about 43% were seen once. The sequenced sample was blood. These receptors were obtained from a young woman in good health.

The chain recombines TRBV5-1 with TRBJ2-5; 8 bases are a match to TRBD1. With 7 bases clipped from V and 2 bases from J, the junction kept 7 bases outside the gene matches. The V gene's germline CDR1 is SGHRS and CDR2 YFSETQ. This CDR3 contains 14 residues. CDR3: CASGSRDRQETQYF. DNA for the CDR3: TGCGCCAGCGGGTCGCGGGACAGGCAAGAGACCCAGTACTTC.

This clonotype appeared a few times. This sequence joins TRBV4-1 and TRBJ2-1, with D perhaps matching TRBD2 (6 bases). Trimming stripped 1 base from V and 2 bases from J, with 18 bases between. This CDR3 has 18 amino acids. Germline V lookup: CDR1 MGHRA, CDR2 YSYEKL. CDR3 amino acids: CASSQGPPRSGAYNEQFF. Written as DNA, the CDR3 is TGCGCCAGCAGCCAAGGTCCCCCCCGTTCGGGGGCCTACAATGAGCAGTTCTTC.

The V and J genes are TRBV7-2 and TRBJ2-1; possibly TRBD2 for D (6 bases). Trimming stripped 5 bases from V and 10 bases from J, with 15 bases between. This CDR3 has 13 amino acids. Germline CDR1 and CDR2: SGHTA and FQGNSA. The CDR3 DNA sequence: TGTGCCAGCAGCCCCGGTAGGAGGGACGAGCAGTTCTTC. Its protein is CASSPGRRDEQFF. The full variable domain, with the rest looked up from reference TRBV7-2 and TRBJ2-1, is GAGVSQSPSNKVTEKGKDVELRCDPISGHTALYWYRQSLGQGLEFLIYFQGNSAPDKSGLPSDRFSAERTGGSVSTLTIQRTQQEDSAVYLCASSPGRRDEQFFGPGTRLTVL.

The genes are TRBV20-1 and TRBJ2-3; 14 bases agree with TRBD2. This CDR3 has 16 amino acids. Germline trimming cut 3 bases from V and 0 bases from J; bases unmatched to any gene: 2. Germline CDR1 is DFQATT and CDR2 is SNEGSKA (reference sequence). CDR3 DNA sequence: TGCAGTGCTAGCGGACTAGCGGGGGGTAGCACAGATACGCAGTATTTT. Translation: CSASGLAGGSTDTQYF.

This clonotype was counted between two and nine times. V and J are TRBV28 and TRBJ1-5; D call uncertain. Germline V gene data show CDR1 as MDHEN and CDR2 as SYDVKM. V was clipped by 4 bases and J by 7 bases, with 11 bases between them. The CDR3 runs to 13 residues. In DNA form, the CDR3 reads TGTGCCAGCAGTTCAGCGTTCTCACAGCCCCAGCATTTT. This gives the protein CASSSAFSQPQHF.

The V and J genes are TRBV3-1 and TRBJ1-2, with unresolved D. The CDR3 sequence is 20 residues long. Germline CDR1 LGHDT, CDR2 YNNKEL (reference sequence). Trimming removed 0 bases from V and 7 bases from J, with 30 bases in between. The CDR3 DNA reads as TGTGCCAGCAGCCAAGATGTCCCCCGGATGGGTCTCGGAAGCTCCCGTGGCTACACCTTC. It yields the protein CASSQDVPRMGLGSSRGYTF.

The chain couples TRBV12-3 or TRBV12-4 to TRBJ2-1; 7 nucleotides match TRBD1. The assigned J gene may be wrong: the sequence end matches TRBJ2-7 better. The CDR3 contains 15 residues. CDR3 nucleotide sequence: TGTGCCAGCAGTTCGGGGACAGAGAAATACAATGAGCAGTACTTC. It specifies CASSSGTEKYNEQYF.

This rearrangement joins TRBV5-1 to TRBJ2-5; 12 bases map to TRBD2. With 0 bases clipped from V and 5 bases from J, the junction kept 8 bases outside the gene matches. The CDR3 is 17 amino acids. Germline V gives CDR1 SGHRS, CDR2 YFSETQ. The CDR3 protein is CASSLAVSTSGRETQYF. The CDR3 DNA sequence: TGCGCCAGCAGCTTGGCCGTCTCAACTAGCGGGAGGGAGACCCAGTACTTC. Full variable domain (outside the CDR3, taken from reference TRBV5-1 and TRBJ2-5): KAGVTQTPRYLIKTRGQQVTLSCSPISGHRSVSWYQQTPGQGLQFLFEYFSETQRNKGNFPGRFSGRQFSNSRSEMNVSTLELGDSALYLCASSLAVSTSGRETQYFGPGTRLLVL.

A remark on this clonotype: Germline is not matched at one junction end, which may reflect a read error. This CDR3 is CSARVRGYPSSQPQHF. The CDR3 DNA is TGCAGTGCTAGGGTCAGGGGCTACCCGAGCAGTCAGCCCCAGCATTTT. The chain employs TRBV20-1 and TRBJ1-5, with D perhaps TRBD1 (6 bases). The CDR3 has 16 amino acids. Germline V gives CDR1 DFQATT, CDR2 SNEGSKA (reference sequence).

The J gene is TRBJ2-1, the V gene TRBV4-1; 9 bases are shared with TRBD1. The CDR3 consists of 15 residues. V lost 1 base, J lost 8 bases, and 6 bases stayed unmatched. The germline gives CDR1 MGHRA, CDR2 YSYEKL. The CDR3 here is CASSQVGQGRDEQFF. DNA of the CDR3: TGCGCCAGCAGCCAAGTTGGACAGGGGAGGGATGAGCAGTTCTTC.

This clonotype was seen once. V and J are TRBV2 and TRBJ2-5; D is undetermined. V was pared by 7 bases and J by 2 bases, with 17 bases between. Per germline, CDR1 SNHLY and CDR2 FYNNEI. The CDR3 extends over 15 amino acids. The CDR3 DNA is TGTGCCAGCACCCGTAGTTTTTGGCCTCAAGAGACCCAGTACTTC. Amino acids: CASTRSFWPQETQYF.

This clonotype was recorded a few times. CDR3 amino acids: CASSAGTDTDDEQYF. DNA for the CDR3: TGTGCCAGCAGCGCCGGGACAGATACCGATGACGAGCAGTACTTC. This chain uses TRBV9 with TRBJ2-7, with TRBD1 matching over 7 bases. J was trimmed by 5 bases and V by 3 bases; bases with no gene match: 11. Per germline, CDR1 SGDLS and CDR2 YYNGEE. This CDR3 is 15 amino acids long.

This clonotype was picked up a small number of times. This chain connects TRBV5-5 to TRBJ1-4, with TRBD1 matching 7 bases. With V trimmed by 4 bases and J by 7 bases, 7 bases remained unmatched. This CDR3 is built from 14 residues. Per germline, CDR1 SGHKS and CDR2 YYEKEE (reference sequence). CDR3 amino acids: CASSPKGASEKLFF. In DNA, the CDR3 is TGTGCCAGCAGCCCCAAGGGGGCCAGTGAAAAACTGTTTTTT.

This clonotype occurred a few times. This chain joins TRBV6-1 and TRBJ2-1; D may be TRBD1 (7 bases). Germline V gene data show CDR1 as MNHNS and CDR2 as SASEGT. This CDR3 has 15 residues. V lost 4 bases and J 4 bases, leaving 14 bases between the germline ends. The CDR3 spells CASSGSGGLYNEQFF. DNA of the CDR3: TGTGCCAGCAGTGGGTCAGGGGGGTTGTACAATGAGCAGTTCTTC.

This chain joins TRBV7-9 and TRBJ2-4; weak D call: TRBD1 (5 bases). The J call is in doubt because the DNA end fits TRBJ2-7 better. This CDR3 spans 16 amino acids. From germline, CDR1 is SEHNR and CDR2 FQNEAQ (reference sequence). The CDR3 DNA reads as TGTGCCAGCAGCTTAGACCCTATGCAAAGGGGCTACGAGCAGTACTTC. Translation: CASSLDPMQRGYEQYF.

The chain couples TRBV4-1 to TRBJ2-4; 11 bases are shared with TRBD2. Trimming took 7 bases from V and 5 from J; bases not matched to a gene: 13. Germline V gives CDR1 MGHRA, CDR2 YSYEKL. This CDR3 comprises 17 residues. In DNA, the CDR3 is TGCGCCAGCAAAAAGGCGGGTAGCGGGAGGGATGAAAACATTCAGTACTTC. Its protein is CASKKAGSGRDENIQYF.

About this clonotype itself: A read error may account for a junction end that differs from germline. The genes are TRBV3-1 and TRBJ2-1, with 10 bases lining up with TRBD1. The CDR3 spans 16 residues. Germline CDR1 and CDR2: LGHDT and YNNKEL (reference sequence). The CDR3 here is CASGGGDRGPYNEQFF. The CDR3 DNA reads TGTGCCAGCGGTGGGGGTGACAGGGGGCCCTACAATGAGCAGTTTTTC.

This clonotype has just a few counts. The gene calls are TRBV21-1 and TRBJ2-1; TRBD2, the D gene given by the table, was not confirmed from the DNA. TRBV21-1 is annotated as a pseudogene. The CDR3 length is 18 residues. CDR3 in amino acids: CASSTQKVASGPYNEQFF. CDR3 DNA sequence: TGTGCCAGCAGCACCCAGAAGGTCGCTAGCGGGCCCTACAATGAGCAGTTCTTC.

The chain recombines TRBV6-1 with TRBJ2-7; TRBD1 matches 7 bases. CDR3 length: 14 amino acids. Germline V gene lookup returns CDR1 MNHNS and CDR2 SASEGT. With 7 bases clipped from V and 1 base from J, the junction kept 7 bases outside the gene matches. The CDR3 DNA reads as TGTGCCAGCAACCCCCGGGGACAGTCCTACGAGCAGTACTTC. Translating gives CASNPRGQSYEQYF.